This T cell receptor beta chain was sequenced during a study of Ad26.COV2.S vaccination and SARS-CoV-2 variants. Across the whole study: Donor participated within the Ad26.COV2.S arm of the COV1001 trial.

With 5 bases clipped from V and 4 bases from J, the junction kept 8 bases outside the gene matches. The germline V gene encodes CDR1 MNHNS and CDR2 SASEGT. The CDR3 spans 15 residues. Clones were read by immunoSEQ multiplex PCR, and TCRdb kept only the in-frame ones, dropping some. The sample lists hundreds of thousands of clones; roughly 89% were seen once. Treatment: roughly 20 received Ad26.COV2.S at low or high dose, single or two shots; several received placebo; per-sample allocation not given. The investigators took samples on day 63 after the first vaccine or placebo injection. The origin of this receptor is a person aged 18-65 years who received the Ad26.COV2.S COVID-19 vaccine or a placebo. Sequencing used peripheral blood, obtained in a trial of Ad26.COV2.S vaccine versus placebo. The chain uses TRBV6-1 and TRBJ2-7; the match to TRBD1 covers 10 bases. CDR3 protein: CASSSPDRGGYEQYF. The DNA of the CDR3 is TGTGCCAGCAGTTCTCCGGACAGGGGGGGGTACGAGCAGTACTTC.